This T cell receptor (beta chain) stems from a study of T cell repertoires in cytomegalovirus infection. About the research overall: Through public TCR beta signatures, both CMV infection and matching HLA type were indicated.

Points from the study as a whole: The response measured ex vivo was dominated by TCR beta clonotypes (HLA-C-restricted and CMV-specific).

Germline values: CDR1 SGHTA, CDR2 FQGNSA. Deletions cut 5 bases from V and 1 base from J, with 14 bases between. The CDR3 is 15 residues long. This clonotype was detected ten times or more. What it recognizes is unknown. TCRdb independently ran MiXCR on the reads; one entry per CDR3 protein. Counted here are fewer than 200,000 distinct CDR3 sequences, roughly 9% occurring once; the ten biggest clones make up about 4.6%. V and J are TRBV7-2 and TRBJ1-2, with D hard to call. This TCR was sampled from a human donor in good health (CMV status not recorded). Some clones in this sample may be carry-over from other donors' samples. The material sequenced was PBMCs. The CDR3 protein is CASSQGGSYNYGYTF. CDR3 coding DNA: TGTGCCAGCAGCCAAGGTGGCAGCTATAACTATGGCTACACCTTC.